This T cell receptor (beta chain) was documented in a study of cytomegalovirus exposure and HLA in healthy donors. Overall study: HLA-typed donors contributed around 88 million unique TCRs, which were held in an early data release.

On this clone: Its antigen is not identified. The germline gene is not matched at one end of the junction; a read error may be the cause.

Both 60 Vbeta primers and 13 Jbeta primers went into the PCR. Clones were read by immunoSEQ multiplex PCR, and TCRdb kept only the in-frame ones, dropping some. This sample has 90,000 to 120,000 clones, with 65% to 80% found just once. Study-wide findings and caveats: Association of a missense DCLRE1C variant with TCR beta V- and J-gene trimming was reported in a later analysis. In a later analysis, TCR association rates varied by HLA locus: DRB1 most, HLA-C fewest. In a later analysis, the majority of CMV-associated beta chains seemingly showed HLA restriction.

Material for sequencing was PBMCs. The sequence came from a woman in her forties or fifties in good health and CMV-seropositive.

In DNA, the CDR3 is TGTGCTAGCAGCTTGAGCGGGGGGGCCTACAATGAGCAGTTCTTC. Translating gives CASSLSGGAYNEQFF. The chain employs TRBV7-7 and TRBJ2-1; 10 bases fit TRBD2. Germline assignment: CDR1 SSHAT and CDR2 FNYEAQ (reference sequence). The CDR3 loop spans 15 amino acids.